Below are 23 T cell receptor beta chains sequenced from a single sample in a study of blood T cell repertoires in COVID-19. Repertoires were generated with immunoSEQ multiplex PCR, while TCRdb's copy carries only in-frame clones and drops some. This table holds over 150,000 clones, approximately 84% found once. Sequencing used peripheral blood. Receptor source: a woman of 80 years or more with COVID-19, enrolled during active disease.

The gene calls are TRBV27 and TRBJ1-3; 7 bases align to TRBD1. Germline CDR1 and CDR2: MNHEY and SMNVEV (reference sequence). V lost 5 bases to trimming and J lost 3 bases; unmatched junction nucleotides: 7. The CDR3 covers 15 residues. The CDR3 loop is CASSMTGQGGNTIYF. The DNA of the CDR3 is TGTGCCAGCAGTATGACAGGGCAGGGTGGAAACACCATATATTTT.

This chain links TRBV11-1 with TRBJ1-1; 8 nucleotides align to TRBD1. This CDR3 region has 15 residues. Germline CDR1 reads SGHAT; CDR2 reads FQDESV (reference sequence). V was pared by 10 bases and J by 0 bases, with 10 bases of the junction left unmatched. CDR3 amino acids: CAIRERDRMNTEAFF. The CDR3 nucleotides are TGTGCCATCAGGGAGAGGGACAGGATGAACACTGAAGCTTTCTTT.

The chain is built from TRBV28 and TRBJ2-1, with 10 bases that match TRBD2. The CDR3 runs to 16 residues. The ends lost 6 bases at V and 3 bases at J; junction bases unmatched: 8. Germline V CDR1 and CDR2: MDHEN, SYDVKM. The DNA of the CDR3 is TGTGCCAGCAGGGAAGCGGGAGGGTCCCTCTACAATGAGCAGTTCTTC. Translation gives CASREAGGSLYNEQFF.

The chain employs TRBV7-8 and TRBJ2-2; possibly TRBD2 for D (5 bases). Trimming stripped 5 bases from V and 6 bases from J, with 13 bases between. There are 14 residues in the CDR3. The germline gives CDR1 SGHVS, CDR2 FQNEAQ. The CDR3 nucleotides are TGTGCCAGCAGCACAGTTCGGGGTTCCGGGGAGCTGTTTTTT. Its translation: CASSTVRGSGELFF.

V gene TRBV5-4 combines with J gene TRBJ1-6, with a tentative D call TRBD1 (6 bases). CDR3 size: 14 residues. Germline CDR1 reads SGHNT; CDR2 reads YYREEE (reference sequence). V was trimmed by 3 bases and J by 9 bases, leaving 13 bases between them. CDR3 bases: TGTGCCAGCAGCTACAGGGTAGAAAGTTCACCCCTCCACTTT. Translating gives CASSYRVESSPLHF.

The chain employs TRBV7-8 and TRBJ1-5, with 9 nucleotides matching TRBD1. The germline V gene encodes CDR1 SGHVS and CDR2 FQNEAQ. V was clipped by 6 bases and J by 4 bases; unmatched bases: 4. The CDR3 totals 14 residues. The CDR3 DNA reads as TGTGCCAGCAGAAAAGGACAGGGGAATCAGCCCCAGCATTTT. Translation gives CASRKGQGNQPQHF.

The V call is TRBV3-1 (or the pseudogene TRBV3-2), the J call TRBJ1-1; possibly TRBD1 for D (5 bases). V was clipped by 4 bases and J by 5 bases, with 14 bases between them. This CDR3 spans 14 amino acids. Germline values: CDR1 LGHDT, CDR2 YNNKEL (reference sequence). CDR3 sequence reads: CASSRGGVETEAFF. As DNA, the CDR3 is TGTGCCAGCAGCCGCGGAGGGGTGGAGACTGAAGCTTTCTTT.

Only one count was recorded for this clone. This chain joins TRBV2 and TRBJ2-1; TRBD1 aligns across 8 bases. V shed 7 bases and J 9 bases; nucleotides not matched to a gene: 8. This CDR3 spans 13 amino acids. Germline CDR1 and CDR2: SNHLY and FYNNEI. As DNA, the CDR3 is TGTGCCAGCACGAGTTACAGGGGGAGTGAGCAGTTCTTC. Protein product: CASTSYRGSEQFF.

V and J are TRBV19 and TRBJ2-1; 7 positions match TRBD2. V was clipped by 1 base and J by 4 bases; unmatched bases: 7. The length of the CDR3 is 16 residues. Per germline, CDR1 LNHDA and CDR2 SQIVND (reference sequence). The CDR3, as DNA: TGTGCCAGTAGTATAGCCCAAGCGGGATCGTACAATGAGCAGTTCTTC. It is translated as CASSIAQAGSYNEQFF.

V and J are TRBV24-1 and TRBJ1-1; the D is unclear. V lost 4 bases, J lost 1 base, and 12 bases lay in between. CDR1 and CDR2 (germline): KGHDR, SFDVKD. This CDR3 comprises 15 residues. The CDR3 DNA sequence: TGTGCCACCAGTGACCCCCGGGGAGGGAACACTGAAGCTTTCTTT. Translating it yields CATSDPRGGNTEAFF.

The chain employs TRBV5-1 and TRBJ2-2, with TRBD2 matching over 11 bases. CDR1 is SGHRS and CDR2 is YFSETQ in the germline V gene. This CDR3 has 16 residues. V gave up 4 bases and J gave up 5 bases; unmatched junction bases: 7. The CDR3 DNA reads TGCGCCAGCAGCAGAGGGACTAGCGGAGAGACCGGGGAGCTGTTTTTT. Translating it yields CASSRGTSGETGELFF.

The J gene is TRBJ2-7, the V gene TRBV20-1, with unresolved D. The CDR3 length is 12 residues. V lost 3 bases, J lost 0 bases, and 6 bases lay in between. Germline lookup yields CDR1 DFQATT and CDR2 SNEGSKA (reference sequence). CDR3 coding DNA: TGCAGTGCTAGTTCAGTCTCCTACGAGCAGTACTTC. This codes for CSASSVSYEQYF.

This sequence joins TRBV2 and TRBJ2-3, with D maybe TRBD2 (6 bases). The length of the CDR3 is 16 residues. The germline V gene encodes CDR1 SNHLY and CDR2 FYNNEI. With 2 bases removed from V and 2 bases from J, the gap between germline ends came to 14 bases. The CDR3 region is CASSELAGQYTDTQYF. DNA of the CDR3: TGTGCCAGCAGTGAATTGGCGGGGCAGTACACAGATACGCAGTATTTT.

CDR3 loop: CSVQATGPVETQYF. The DNA of the CDR3 is TGCAGCGTTCAAGCAACAGGGCCTGTGGAGACCCAGTACTTC. The chain uses TRBV29-1 and TRBJ2-5, with D perhaps matching TRBD1 (6 bases). The V and J ends lost 5 bases and 5 bases respectively, with 18 bases between them. Per germline, CDR1 SQVTM and CDR2 ANQGSEA. The CDR3 spans 14 residues.

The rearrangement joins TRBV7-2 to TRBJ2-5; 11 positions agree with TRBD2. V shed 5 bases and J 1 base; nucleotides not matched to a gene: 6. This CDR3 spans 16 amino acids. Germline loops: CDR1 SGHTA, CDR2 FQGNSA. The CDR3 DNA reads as TGTGCCAGCAGCCCGCCTAGCGGGGGGACCCAAGAGACCCAGTACTTC. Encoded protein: CASSPPSGGTQETQYF. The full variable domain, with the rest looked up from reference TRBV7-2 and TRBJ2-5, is GAGVSQSPSNKVTEKGKDVELRCDPISGHTALYWYRQSLGQGLEFLIYFQGNSAPDKSGLPSDRFSAERTGGSVSTLTIQRTQQEDSAVYLCASSPPSGGTQETQYFGPGTRLLVL.

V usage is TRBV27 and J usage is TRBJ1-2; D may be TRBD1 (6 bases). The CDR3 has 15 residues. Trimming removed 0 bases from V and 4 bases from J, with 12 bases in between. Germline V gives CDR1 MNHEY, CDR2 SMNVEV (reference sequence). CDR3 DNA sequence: TGTGCCAGCAGTTTATCGCAGGGGTTGGGCTATGGCTACACCTTC. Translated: CASSLSQGLGYGYTF.

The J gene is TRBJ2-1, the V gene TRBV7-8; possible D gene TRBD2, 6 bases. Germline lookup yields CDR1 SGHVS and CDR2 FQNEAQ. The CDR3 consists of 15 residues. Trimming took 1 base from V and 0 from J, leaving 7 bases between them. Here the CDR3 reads CASSLDGGSYNEQFF. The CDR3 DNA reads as TGTGCCAGCAGCTTAGACGGGGGCTCCTACAATGAGCAGTTCTTC.

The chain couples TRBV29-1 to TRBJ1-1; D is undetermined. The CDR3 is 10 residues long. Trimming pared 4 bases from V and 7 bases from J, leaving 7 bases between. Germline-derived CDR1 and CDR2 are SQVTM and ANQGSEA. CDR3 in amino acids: CSVVQSEAFF. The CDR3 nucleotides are TGCAGCGTTGTACAGAGTGAAGCTTTCTTT.

The CDR3 coding sequence is TGTGCCAGCAACTCCCGGGGCGAGCAGTACTTC. Translated: CASNSRGEQYF. The chain employs TRBV27 and TRBJ2-7; perhaps TRBD2 as D (5 bases). The CDR3 covers 11 residues. V lost 7 bases to trimming and J lost 6 bases, with 10 bases between them. Germline loops: CDR1 MNHEY, CDR2 SMNVEV (reference sequence).

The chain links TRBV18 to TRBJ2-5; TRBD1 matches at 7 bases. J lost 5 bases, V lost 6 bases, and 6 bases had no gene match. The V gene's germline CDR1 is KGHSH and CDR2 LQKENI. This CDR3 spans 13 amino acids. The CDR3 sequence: CASSRGQVETQYF. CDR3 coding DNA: TGTGCCAGCTCTCGTGGACAGGTGGAGACCCAGTACTTC.

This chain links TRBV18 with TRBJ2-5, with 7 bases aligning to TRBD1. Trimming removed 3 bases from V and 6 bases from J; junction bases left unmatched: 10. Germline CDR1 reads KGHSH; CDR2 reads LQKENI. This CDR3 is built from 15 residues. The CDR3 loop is CASSPTGLSPKTQYF. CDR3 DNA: TGTGCCAGCTCACCGACAGGGCTGAGTCCCAAGACCCAGTACTTC.

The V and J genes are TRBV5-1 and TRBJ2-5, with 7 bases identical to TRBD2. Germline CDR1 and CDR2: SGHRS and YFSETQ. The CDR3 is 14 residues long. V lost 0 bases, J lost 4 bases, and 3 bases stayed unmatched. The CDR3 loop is CASSLVGGGETQYF. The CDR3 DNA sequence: TGCGCCAGCAGCTTGGTGGGGGGGGGAGAGACCCAGTACTTC.

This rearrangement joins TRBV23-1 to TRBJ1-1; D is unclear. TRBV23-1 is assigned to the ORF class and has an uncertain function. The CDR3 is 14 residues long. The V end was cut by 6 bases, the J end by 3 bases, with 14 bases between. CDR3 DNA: TGCGCCAGCAGAAAAACTAGACGGTACACTGAAGCTTTCTTT. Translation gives CASRKTRRYTEAFF.